Following are 27 T cell receptor beta chains from one sample sequenced in a study of OX40 agonist ivuxolimab in advanced cancers. Assay: immunoSEQ multiplex PCR; the TCRdb copy retains only in-frame clones and omits some. This table has about 54,000 clones, roughly four fifths appearing once. Here the sequenced sample was CD4+ or CD8+ T cells sorted from blood, taken in a trial of the OX40 agonist ivuxolimab. The receptors derive from an adult with an advanced solid tumor such as melanoma, head and neck, liver or kidney cancer.

This clone came up a few times. This chain links TRBV19 with TRBJ2-2; 8 nucleotides match TRBD1. The CDR3 has 16 residues. Germline trimming cut 4 bases from V and 6 bases from J; bases unmatched to any gene: 10. The germline gives CDR1 LNHDA, CDR2 SQIVND (reference sequence). CDR3 nucleotide sequence: TGTGCCAGTAGTACGAGACAGGGGAATGGGGCCGGGGAGCTGTTTTTT. Protein: CASSTRQGNGAGELFF.

The chain employs TRBV6-5 and TRBJ2-1; 11 bases line up with TRBD2. V lost 6 bases to trimming and J lost 15 bases; unmatched junction nucleotides: 10. The CDR3 loop spans 13 amino acids. CDR1 is MNHEY, CDR2 SVGAGI, per germline. CDR3 in DNA: TGTGCCAGCAGGAAAGGGACTAGCGGCTTCTCGTTCTTC. It yields the protein CASRKGTSGFSFF.

V usage is TRBV19 and J usage is TRBJ1-5; D not certain. Germline V gene data show CDR1 as LNHDA and CDR2 as SQIVND (reference sequence). The CDR3 extends over 13 amino acids. V gave up 9 bases and J gave up 4 bases, with 13 bases separating them. The CDR3, as DNA: TGTGCCAGCAATCTCAAGGGAAATCAGCCCCAGCATTTT. Its protein product is CASNLKGNQPQHF.

The chain recombines TRBV5-4 with TRBJ2-7, with 10 bases that match TRBD2. From germline, CDR1 is SGHNT and CDR2 YYREEE (reference sequence). CDR3 length: 16 amino acids. J lost 0 bases, V lost 5 bases, and 8 bases had no gene match. The CDR3, as DNA: TGTGCCAGCAGTCCAACCGGGACTAGCGCCTCCTACGAGCAGTACTTC. Protein sequence: CASSPTGTSASYEQYF. Supplemented by reference TRBV5-4 and TRBJ2-7, the full variable domain reads ETGVTQSPTHLIKTRGQQVTLRCSSQSGHNTVSWYQQALGQGPQFIFQYYREEENGRGNFPPRFSGLQFPNYSSELNVNALELDDSALYLCASSPTGTSASYEQYFGPGTRLTVT.

The V call is TRBV10-3, the J call TRBJ2-1; TRBD2 agrees at 7 bases. CDR1 is ENHRY, CDR2 SYGVKD, per germline. With V trimmed by 7 bases and J by 6 bases, 12 bases remained unmatched. CDR3 length: 15 residues. The CDR3 here is CAITGEGNRPNEQFF. DNA of the CDR3: TGTGCCATCACTGGGGAGGGAAATCGACCCAATGAGCAGTTCTTC.

The rearrangement uses TRBV11-2 and TRBJ2-2, with TRBD2 matching 7 bases. The V gene's germline CDR1 is SGHAT and CDR2 FQNNGV. The CDR3 is made up of 14 amino acids. V lost 5 bases to trimming and J lost 5 bases; unmatched junction nucleotides: 5. The CDR3 DNA is TGTGCCAGCAGCCTTCGAGCGGGAACCGGGGAGCTGTTTTTT. Protein product: CASSLRAGTGELFF.

The chain carries TRBV19 and TRBJ1-5; a possible D gene is TRBD1 (6 bases). CDR3 size: 15 residues. CDR1 LNHDA and CDR2 SQIVND come from the germline V gene (reference sequence). Trimming removed 1 base from V and 6 bases from J, with 13 bases in between. The CDR3 DNA reads as TGTGCCAGTAGTATAGTCGGGGGCGCGGCTCAGCCCCAGCATTTT. It translates to CASSIVGGAAQPQHF.

CDR3 in amino acids: CASSLGGGINSPLHF. The CDR3 coding sequence is TGCGCCAGCAGCTTAGGTGGAGGGATTAATTCACCCCTCCACTTT. The V and J genes are TRBV5-1 and TRBJ1-6; D not resolved. V was shortened by 2 bases and J by 6 bases, with 12 bases between the two germline ends. There are 15 residues in the CDR3. Per germline, CDR1 SGHRS and CDR2 YFSETQ. Complete variable domain (other parts from reference TRBV5-1 and TRBJ1-6): KAGVTQTPRYLIKTRGQQVTLSCSPISGHRSVSWYQQTPGQGLQFLFEYFSETQRNKGNFPGRFSGRQFSNSRSEMNVSTLELGDSALYLCASSLGGGINSPLHFGNGTRLTVT.

The rearrangement links TRBV19 to TRBJ1-2; 8 nucleotides match TRBD1. With 6 bases clipped from V and 4 bases from J, the junction kept 10 bases outside the gene matches. Germline assignment: CDR1 LNHDA and CDR2 SQIVND (reference sequence). This CDR3 contains 15 residues. The CDR3 region has the DNA TGTGCCAGTAGCTCCGGCCCAGGGGGCGTCTATGGCTACACCTTC. Amino acids: CASSSGPGGVYGYTF.

This clone was seen a handful of times. The J gene is TRBJ1-2, the V gene TRBV19; TRBD1 matches 10 bases. CDR3 length: 14 amino acids. J gave up 8 bases and V 6 bases, and 9 bases lay outside the gene matches. Germline CDR1 and CDR2: LNHDA and SQIVND (reference sequence). The CDR3 DNA reads TGTGCCAGTAGGCTAACTGGGACAGGGGTAGGCTACACCTTC. It codes for CASRLTGTGVGYTF.

The gene calls are TRBV11-2 and TRBJ2-1; 10 nucleotides match TRBD2. CDR1 is SGHAT and CDR2 is FQNNGV in the germline V gene. This CDR3 has 18 amino acids. J was trimmed by 9 bases and V by 5 bases; bases with no gene match: 19. This chain's CDR3 is CASSPQGAGGPFDIEQFF. The CDR3 region has the DNA TGTGCCAGCAGCCCCCAGGGAGCGGGAGGGCCTTTTGACATTGAGCAGTTCTTC.

This sequence joins TRBV18 and TRBJ2-7; D gene uncertain. Trimming took off 2 bases at V and 4 bases at J, with 6 bases between the two ends. CDR3 length equals 12 residues. Germline lookup yields CDR1 KGHSH and CDR2 LQKENI. The CDR3 is CASSPNGYEQYF. The CDR3 DNA is TGTGCCAGCTCACCAAACGGGTACGAGCAGTACTTC. Supplemented by reference TRBV18 and TRBJ2-7, the full variable domain reads NAGVMQNPRHLVRRRGQEARLRCSPMKGHSHVYWYRQLPEEGLKFMVYLQKENIIDESGMPKERFSAEFPKEGPSILRIQQVVRGDSAAYFCASSPNGYEQYFGPGTRLTVT.

This clone is a singleton in its sample. The chain employs TRBV7-2 and TRBJ2-1; 7 bases are a match to TRBD2. CDR3 size: 14 residues. After removal of 0 bases from V and 11 bases from J, the junction contained 7 bases not matched to a gene. CDR1 and CDR2 (germline): SGHTA, FQGNSA. CDR3 nucleotides: TGTGCCAGCAGCTTAGCCCTAGCGGAGCCAAAGCAGTTCTTC. This gives the protein CASSLALAEPKQFF. The full variable domain, rest sourced from reference TRBV7-2 and TRBJ2-1, is GAGVSQSPSNKVTEKGKDVELRCDPISGHTALYWYRQSLGQGLEFLIYFQGNSAPDKSGLPSDRFSAERTGGSVSTLTIQRTQQEDSAVYLCASSLALAEPKQFFGPGTRLTVL.

The J gene is TRBJ2-7, the V gene TRBV5-6, with D perhaps matching TRBD2 (5 bases). Trimming took 1 base from V and 0 from J, leaving 8 bases between them. The germline CDR1 and CDR2 sequences are SGHDT and YYEEEE. The CDR3 contains 14 residues. Here the CDR3 DNA reads TGTGCCAGCAGCTTGAGAGCGGCCTCCTACGAGCAGTACTTC. This gives the protein CASSLRAASYEQYF.

This chain uses TRBV7-2 with TRBJ1-1, with 8 nucleotides matching TRBD1. In germline, CDR1 is SGHTA, CDR2 FQGNSA. The V gene end was trimmed by 6 bases and the J gene end by 2 bases; junction bases not matched to a gene: 8. This CDR3 is built from 15 residues. The CDR3 sequence: CASSSRGTGNTEAFF. CDR3 bases: TGTGCCAGCAGTTCTAGGGGGACAGGCAACACTGAAGCTTTCTTT.

This rearrangement joins TRBV5-1 to TRBJ2-1, with 7 bases that match TRBD1. Trimming removed 7 bases from V and 9 bases from J; junction bases left unmatched: 10. The CDR3 has 13 amino acids. The germline V gene encodes CDR1 SGHRS and CDR2 YFSETQ. The CDR3 DNA reads TGCGCCAGCTGTCCAGGGGGAACGAGTGAGCAGTTCTTC. Amino acids: CASCPGGTSEQFF.

The chain has TRBV5-1 and TRBJ2-2; either TRBD1 or TRBD2 may fit D (5 bases each). Germline V gives CDR1 SGHRS, CDR2 YFSETQ. V dropped 9 bases and J dropped 0 bases, with 12 bases sitting between them. The CDR3 contains 14 residues. CDR3 sequence reads: CATRGDPNTGELFF. CDR3 in DNA: TGCGCCACTCGTGGGGACCCGAACACCGGGGAGCTGTTTTTT. Full variable domain (rest looked up from reference TRBV5-1 and TRBJ2-2): KAGVTQTPRYLIKTRGQQVTLSCSPISGHRSVSWYQQTPGQGLQFLFEYFSETQRNKGNFPGRFSGRQFSNSRSEMNVSTLELGDSALYLCATRGDPNTGELFFGEGSRLTVL.

The V and J genes are TRBV19 and TRBJ2-3, with TRBD2 matching over 8 bases. Trimming removed 8 bases from V and 1 base from J; junction bases left unmatched: 5. This CDR3 is built from 14 residues. Germline V lookup: CDR1 LNHDA, CDR2 SQIVND (reference sequence). The CDR3 DNA reads TGTGCCAGTGCGAGCGGGAGTGGCACAGATACGCAGTATTTT. Protein sequence: CASASGSGTDTQYF.

The chain combines TRBV28 with TRBJ1-4; 9 nucleotides match TRBD1. Germline CDR1 reads MDHEN; CDR2 reads SYDVKM. There are 19 residues in the CDR3. Trimming cost V 3 bases and J 6 bases; bases outside gene matches: 17. The CDR3 nucleotides read TGTGCCAGCAGTTTCCCATCGGGACAGGGAGCGGGGCGTTATGAAAAACTGTTTTTT. Protein sequence: CASSFPSGQGAGRYEKLFF. Full variable domain (outside the CDR3, taken from reference TRBV28 and TRBJ1-4): DVKVTQSSRYLVKRTGEKVFLECVQDMDHENMFWYRQDPGLGLRLIYFSYDVKMKEKGDIPEGYSVSREKKERFSLILESASTNQTSMYLCASSFPSGQGAGRYEKLFFGSGTQLSVL.

The chain has TRBV5-1 and TRBJ2-7; perhaps TRBD1 as D (5 bases). This CDR3 is built from 16 residues. V was trimmed by 0 bases and J by 0 bases, leaving 13 bases between them. The germline gives CDR1 SGHRS, CDR2 YFSETQ. The CDR3 sequence: CASSLVRGLSSYEQYF. The CDR3 DNA follows: TGCGCCAGCAGCTTGGTAAGGGGATTAAGCTCCTACGAGCAGTACTTC.

The chain is built from TRBV29-1 and TRBJ2-2; D is unresolved. There are 11 residues in the CDR3. Trimming removed 1 base from V and 7 bases from J, with 4 bases in between. CDR1 is SQVTM, CDR2 ANQGSEA, per germline. The DNA of the CDR3 is TGCAGCGTTGAAGGTGGCGGGGAGCTGTTTTTT. It codes for CSVEGGGELFF.

This sequence joins TRBV11-2 and TRBJ1-2; maybe TRBD1 (6 bases). V lost 4 bases and J lost 8, with 20 bases in between. In germline, CDR1 is SGHAT, CDR2 FQNNGV. The CDR3 is made up of 15 amino acids. CDR3 bases: TGTGCCAGCAGCTCGCCTTCTTCTACAGGGAAGGGCTACACCTTC. This translates into CASSSPSSTGKGYTF. The full variable domain, in which reference TRBV11-2 and TRBJ1-2 provide the parts outside the CDR3, is EAGVAQSPRYKIIEKRQSVAFWCNPISGHATLYWYQQILGQGPKLLIQFQNNGVVDDSQLPKDRFSAERLKGVDSTLKIQPAKLEDSAVYLCASSSPSSTGKGYTFGSGTRLTVV.

V is TRBV7-9 and J is TRBJ1-2; D not certain. Trimming removed 5 bases from V and 7 bases from J, with 11 bases in between. The CDR3 runs to 12 residues. Germline values: CDR1 SEHNR, CDR2 FQNEAQ (reference sequence). CDR3 DNA sequence: TGTGCCAGCAGCCTTGAGACGGGTGGCTACACCTTC. This encodes CASSLETGGYTF.

The chain couples TRBV10-1 to TRBJ1-5; the D is unclear. The CDR3 is 13 amino acids. Germline V gene lookup returns CDR1 WNHNN and CDR2 SYGVQD (reference sequence). V was trimmed by 0 bases and J by 10 bases, leaving 10 bases between them. The CDR3 here is CASSESSRGPQHF. CDR3 DNA sequence: TGCGCCAGCAGTGAGTCCTCTCGGGGACCCCAGCATTTT.

The chain carries TRBV28 and TRBJ1-4; D uncertain. V lost 1 base, J lost 8 bases, and 11 bases lay in between. CDR3 length: 14 residues. Germline assignment: CDR1 MDHEN and CDR2 SYDVKM. The CDR3 spells CASSLSSVGEKLFF. CDR3 in DNA: TGTGCCAGCAGTTTATCCTCGGTGGGCGAAAAACTGTTTTTT.

The chain has TRBV11-2 and TRBJ1-2, with D unresolved. The germline V and J ends were trimmed by 1 base and 2 bases, with 8 bases remaining between them. Germline CDR1 and CDR2: SGHAT and FQNNGV. The CDR3 is 14 residues long. The CDR3 DNA follows: TGTGCCAGCAGCTTAGCCAGTAGAAACTATGGCTACACCTTC. Residues: CASSLASRNYGYTF.

The chain recombines TRBV7-2 with TRBJ2-7; 11 bases align to TRBD2. With V trimmed by 6 bases and J by 4 bases, 2 bases remained unmatched. The CDR3 is 13 amino acids. The germline V gene has CDR1 SGHTA and CDR2 FQGNSA. The CDR3 loop reads CASSRLAGYEQYF. For the CDR3, the DNA is TGTGCCAGCAGTAGACTAGCGGGATACGAGCAGTACTTC.